A single sample is the source of the 27 T cell receptor beta chains below, sequenced in a study of blood T cell repertoires in COVID-19. TCRdb's table, derived via immunoSEQ multiplex PCR, lists solely in-frame clones and lacks some. The sample holds about 240,000 clones; approximately 78% are singletons and the top ten take roughly 12%. Sequenced material: peripheral blood. These receptors were obtained from an older woman with active or convalescent COVID-19.

V and J are TRBV29-1 and TRBJ1-1; D is unresolved. Trimming removed 4 bases from V and 8 bases from J, with 8 bases in between. Germline CDR1 SQVTM, CDR2 ANQGSEA. The CDR3 length is 10 residues. The CDR3 DNA sequence: TGCAGCGTTGTAGAATCGGAAGCTTTCTTT. It yields the protein CSVVESEAFF.

The sample holds a few counts of this clone. The gene calls are TRBV15 and TRBJ2-1; maybe TRBD1 (5 bases). Trimming removed 1 base at V and 3 bases at J, with 7 bases between. The CDR3 runs to 14 residues. The germline gives CDR1 LNHNV, CDR2 YYDKDF (reference sequence). The CDR3: CATSRVRDYNEQFF. The DNA of the CDR3 is TGTGCCACCAGCAGAGTCAGGGACTACAATGAGCAGTTCTTC.

The rearrangement joins TRBV4-1 to TRBJ2-7; TRBD1 aligns across 8 bases. V trimming: 3 bases; J trimming: 2 bases; junction bases outside the gene matches: 3. The CDR3 is 14 amino acids. Germline lookup yields CDR1 MGHRA and CDR2 YSYEKL. In DNA form, the CDR3 reads TGCGCCAGCAGCCATAGGGACAGGACCTACGAGCAGTACTTC. As protein: CASSHRDRTYEQYF.

The chain employs TRBV18 and TRBJ1-1, with 9 bases identical to TRBD1. There are 17 residues in the CDR3. V was clipped by 2 bases and J by 1 base; unmatched bases: 8. Germline lookup yields CDR1 KGHSH and CDR2 LQKENI. CDR3 coding DNA: TGTGCCAGCTCACCAATTACAGGGGGCGCAGGGAACACTGAAGCTTTCTTT. Translation: CASSPITGGAGNTEAFF.

This sequence joins TRBV7-9 and TRBJ2-7; 9 positions match TRBD1. Per the germline V gene, CDR1 is SEHNR and CDR2 is FQNEAQ (reference sequence). The CDR3 has 13 residues. Trimming at V came to 5 bases and at J to 7 bases, leaving 6 bases not matched to a gene. The CDR3 region is CASSAGTGYEQYF. CDR3 nucleotides: TGTGCCAGCAGCGCCGGGACAGGGTATGAGCAGTACTTC.

The J gene is TRBJ1-3, the V gene TRBV7-9, with D perhaps TRBD1 (6 bases). The germline CDR1 and CDR2 sequences are SEHNR and FQNEAQ (reference sequence). Trimming shortened V by 1 base and J by 0 bases, and 10 bases separated the two germline ends. The CDR3 has 16 amino acids. This CDR3 is CASSLGGGHSGNTIYF. The CDR3 bases are TGTGCCAGCAGCTTAGGTGGGGGACACTCTGGAAACACCATATATTTT.

Only a few counts were recorded for this clone. The chain has TRBV18 and TRBJ1-4; D gene uncertain. The CDR3 has 15 residues. Trimming took off 0 bases at V and 0 bases at J, with 5 bases between the two ends. CDR1 is KGHSH and CDR2 is LQKENI in the germline V gene. The CDR3 DNA reads as TGTGCCAGCTCACCACCCGGGACAACTAATGAAAAACTGTTTTTT. Protein: CASSPPGTTNEKLFF.

The chain links TRBV5-5 to TRBJ1-2; D unclear. Deletions cut 0 bases from V and 5 bases from J, with 23 bases between. The length of the CDR3 is 18 residues. The V gene's germline CDR1 is SGHKS and CDR2 YYEKEE (reference sequence). The CDR3 protein is CASSLEREGTFAEYGYTF. DNA of the CDR3: TGTGCCAGCAGCTTGGAACGGGAGGGAACTTTTGCGGAATATGGCTACACCTTC.

V usage is TRBV7-9 and J usage is TRBJ1-5; 12 nucleotides align to TRBD1. Germline CDR1 SEHNR, CDR2 FQNEAQ (reference sequence). With 5 bases clipped from V and 2 bases from J, the junction kept 7 bases outside the gene matches. The CDR3 is 17 residues long. CDR3 region: CASSIGTGGFGNQPQHF. The CDR3 bases are TGTGCCAGCAGCATCGGGACAGGGGGCTTCGGCAATCAGCCCCAGCATTTT.

V and J are TRBV4-2 and TRBJ1-2, with TRBD1 identical over 9 bases. The CDR3 sequence is 15 residues long. The germline V gene has CDR1 LGHNA and CDR2 YNFKEQ. The V gene end was trimmed by 0 bases and the J gene end by 6 bases; junction bases not matched to a gene: 5. Here the CDR3 DNA reads TGTGCCAGCAGCCAAGATGACAGGGGGTATGATGGCTACACCTTC. Encoded protein: CASSQDDRGYDGYTF.

This rearrangement joins TRBV4-3 to TRBJ2-2, with D possibly being TRBD2 (6 bases). V was clipped by 0 bases and J by 2 bases, with 10 bases between them. The CDR3 spans 16 residues. In germline, CDR1 is LGHNA, CDR2 YSLEER. CDR3 sequence reads: CASSQDPAGNTGELFF. In nucleotides, the CDR3 is TGCGCCAGCAGCCAAGATCCTGCGGGAAACACCGGGGAGCTGTTTTTT.

J is TRBJ2-7 and V is TRBV6-6, with 10 nucleotides matching TRBD1. The CDR3 sequence is 14 residues long. V trimming: 7 bases; J trimming: 2 bases; junction bases outside the gene matches: 5. CDR1 and CDR2 (germline): MNHNY, SVGAGI (reference sequence). CDR3 in amino acids: CASKEGQGPYEQYF. Written as DNA, the CDR3 is TGTGCCAGCAAGGAGGGACAGGGGCCCTACGAGCAGTACTTC.

In nucleotides, the CDR3 is TGTGCCAGCAAAAACAGGGGGACTTCACCCCTCCACTTT. It encodes CASKNRGTSPLHF. V gene TRBV2 combines with J gene TRBJ1-6, with 8 bases aligning to TRBD1. Germline V gives CDR1 SNHLY, CDR2 FYNNEI. This CDR3 has 13 amino acids. V shed 7 bases, J shed 9 bases, and the junction held 5 bases outside the gene matches.

The rearrangement links TRBV7-3 to TRBJ2-3; no reliable D call. CDR1 SGHTA and CDR2 FQGTGA come from the germline V gene. V was shortened by 2 bases and J by 0 bases, with 6 bases between the two germline ends. The length of the CDR3 is 14 residues. For the CDR3, the DNA is TGTGCCAGCAGCTTAGGGCCCAGCACAGATACGCAGTATTTT. Translating it yields CASSLGPSTDTQYF.

This sequence joins TRBV23-1 and TRBJ2-3; possibly TRBD2 for D (6 bases). TRBV23-1 is recorded as an ORF, its role being uncertain. The CDR3 extends over 16 amino acids. Trimming cost V 0 bases and J 6 bases, with 16 bases left between them. In nucleotides, the CDR3 is TGCGCCAGCAGTCAATCAAATCCCGGGGCGGGGGATACGCAGTATTTT. It yields the protein CASSQSNPGAGDTQYF.

The chain joins TRBV19 to TRBJ2-5; possible D gene TRBD2, 5 bases. V was pared by 4 bases and J by 7 bases, with 13 bases between. Germline V gene sequence: CDR1 LNHDA, CDR2 SQIVND (reference sequence). The CDR3 consists of 13 residues. CDR3 in amino acids: CASSKATRGTQYF. The CDR3 coding sequence is TGTGCCAGTAGTAAGGCCACCCGGGGGACCCAGTACTTC.

This chain uses TRBV9 with TRBJ2-3; TRBD2 might be the D (7 bases). Germline CDR1 is SGDLS and CDR2 is YYNGEE. The CDR3 extends over 15 amino acids. The V end was cut by 0 bases, the J end by 0 bases, with 8 bases between. The CDR3 loop is CASSVGGGSTDTQYF. CDR3 coding DNA: TGTGCCAGCAGCGTAGGGGGGGGCAGCACAGATACGCAGTATTTT.

This clone has just one count. The chain recombines TRBV6-2 or TRBV6-3 with TRBJ2-7, with 10 bases aligning to TRBD2. CDR1 is MNHEY and CDR2 is SVGEGT in the germline V gene. The CDR3 has 15 amino acids. V lost 2 bases, J lost 4 bases, and 5 bases stayed unmatched. CDR3 amino acids: CASSYPDSGGYEQYF. CDR3 in DNA: TGTGCCAGCAGTTACCCCGATAGCGGGGGGTACGAGCAGTACTTC.

The rearrangement joins TRBV21-1 to TRBJ2-7; the DNA was not used to check the table's D call, TRBD2. TRBV21-1 is tagged as a pseudogene. The CDR3 loop spans 15 amino acids. The CDR3 DNA sequence: TGTGCCAGCAGCAAAGTGCAAGCGGGGTTGTACGAGCAGTACTTC. Translating gives CASSKVQAGLYEQYF.

Note on this clone: Germline is not matched at one junction end, which may reflect a read error. The same CDR3 arises from other DNA sequences in this sample as well. The chain recombines TRBV6-5 with TRBJ2-7, with D maybe TRBD2 (6 bases). The CDR3 length is 13 residues. From germline, CDR1 is MNHEY and CDR2 SVGAGI. The CDR3 protein is CASPGDSTYEQYF. CDR3 bases: TGTGCCAGCCCGGGGGACTCTACCTACGAGCAGTATTTC.

This chain uses TRBV19 with TRBJ2-7; 7 bases map to TRBD2. V shed 6 bases and J 2 bases; nucleotides not matched to a gene: 7. CDR1 is LNHDA and CDR2 is SQIVND in the germline V gene (reference sequence). This CDR3 spans 14 amino acids. CDR3: CASRLAVWAYEQYF. In nucleotides, the CDR3 is TGTGCCAGTAGGCTAGCGGTTTGGGCCTACGAGCAGTACTTC.

The V call is TRBV18, the J call TRBJ2-1; 7 bases fit TRBD2. Trimming at V came to 0 bases and at J to 3 bases, leaving 5 bases not matched to a gene. The CDR3 is made up of 16 amino acids. Germline V gene lookup returns CDR1 KGHSH and CDR2 LQKENI. CDR3 sequence reads: CASSPPTGGFYNEQFF. The CDR3 bases are TGTGCCAGCTCACCACCCACCGGGGGGTTCTACAATGAGCAGTTCTTC.

The J gene is TRBJ2-4, the V gene TRBV30; 7 bases are a match to TRBD1. Unmatched junction bases numbered 5, after V lost 0 bases and J lost 3 bases. CDR1 is GTSNPN and CDR2 is SVGIG in the germline V gene (reference sequence). The CDR3 is 15 amino acids. The CDR3 here is CAWSVGSGGKNIQYF. The CDR3 DNA is TGTGCCTGGAGTGTAGGCTCAGGGGGCAAAAACATTCAGTACTTC.

This rearrangement joins TRBV19 to TRBJ1-1, with 7 bases aligning to TRBD1. The CDR3 sequence is 16 residues long. The ends lost 3 bases at V and 1 base at J; junction bases unmatched: 8. Germline values: CDR1 LNHDA, CDR2 SQIVND (reference sequence). For the CDR3, the DNA is TGTGCCAGTAGTATTCCCCAGACAGGGTGGAACACTGAAGCTTTCTTT. It is translated as CASSIPQTGWNTEAFF.

The CDR3 region is CASSFEARQGYTF. The CDR3 nucleotides read TGTGCCAGCAGTTTCGAAGCCAGGCAGGGCTACACCTTC. V and J are TRBV12-3 or TRBV12-4 and TRBJ1-2, with D unclear. With 3 bases removed from V and 8 bases from J, the gap between germline ends came to 13 bases. The CDR3 extends over 13 amino acids.

The rearrangement links TRBV11-2 to TRBJ2-6; weak D call: TRBD1 (5 bases). Germline CDR1 reads SGHAT; CDR2 reads FQNNGV. The V gene lost 1 base and the J gene lost 2 bases, with 6 bases spanning the gap. The CDR3 is 15 residues long. As DNA, the CDR3 is TGTGCCAGCAGCTTAGGGGGCGCTGGGGCCAACGTCCTGACTTTC. Protein sequence: CASSLGGAGANVLTF.

This sequence joins TRBV3-1 (or the pseudogene TRBV3-2) and TRBJ1-3; the D is unclear. The CDR3 is made up of 15 amino acids. CDR1 is LGHDT and CDR2 is YNNKEL in the germline V gene (reference sequence). The V and J ends lost 2 bases and 4 bases respectively, with 12 bases between them. In nucleotides, the CDR3 is TGTGCCAGCAGCCAAACCCCCGACGGGGGAAACACCATATATTTT. It is translated as CASSQTPDGGNTIYF.